One and the same sample provided the 15 T cell receptor beta chains below, sequenced in a study of blood T cell repertoires in COVID-19. Data came from immunoSEQ multiplex PCR; TCRdb stores just in-frame clones and leaves some out. This table holds about 310,000 clones, around 90% found once. The specimen was peripheral blood. These receptors originate from a man between 50 and 59 years old with active or convalescent COVID-19.

This chain connects TRBV10-3 to TRBJ1-2; D is unclear. Trimming left V 7 bases short and J 7 bases short, with 10 bases between. CDR3 size: 11 residues. Looked up from germline, CDR1 is ENHRY and CDR2 is SYGVKD. CDR3 amino acids: CAITEGTGYTF. In nucleotides, the CDR3 is TGTGCCATCACGGAGGGAACTGGCTACACCTTC.

There are a few counts of this clone. The chain employs TRBV7-9 and TRBJ2-1; 7 bases agree with TRBD1. V dropped 7 bases and J dropped 0; count of bases not matched to a gene: 18. This CDR3 is built from 19 residues. Germline V gives CDR1 SEHNR, CDR2 FQNEAQ (reference sequence). CDR3 protein: CASINNYNPWDSSYNEQFF. As DNA, the CDR3 is TGTGCCAGCATCAACAATTACAACCCATGGGACAGCTCCTACAATGAGCAGTTCTTC. Variable domain in full (rest from reference TRBV7-9 and TRBJ2-1): DTGVSQNPRHKITKRGQNVTFRCDPISEHNRLYWYRQTLGQGPEFLTYFQNEAQLEKSRLLSDRFSAERPKGSFSTLEIQRTEQGDSAMYLCASINNYNPWDSSYNEQFFGPGTRLTVL.

This clone was counted a single time. This sequence joins TRBV5-5 and TRBJ2-7; 7 bases line up with TRBD1. This CDR3 region has 14 residues. Germline V gives CDR1 SGHKS, CDR2 YYEKEE (reference sequence). Trimming removed 0 bases from V and 1 base from J; junction bases left unmatched: 1. In DNA, the CDR3 is TGTGCCAGCAGCTTGGGCAGGGGGTCCTACGAGCAGTACTTC. Encoded protein: CASSLGRGSYEQYF.

The rearrangement uses TRBV5-6 and TRBJ2-5; weak D call: TRBD1 (6 bases). This CDR3 is built from 13 residues. Germline V CDR1 and CDR2: SGHDT, YYEEEE. Trimming took 4 bases from V and 5 from J, leaving 12 bases between them. The CDR3 here is CASSVRGLETQYF. The CDR3 coding sequence is TGTGCCAGCAGCGTCAGGGGTTTGGAGACCCAGTACTTC.

This rearrangement joins TRBV10-3 to TRBJ1-6; TRBD1 matches at 9 bases. From germline, CDR1 is ENHRY and CDR2 SYGVKD. This CDR3 has 13 residues. Trimming at V came to 8 bases and at J to 7 bases, leaving 3 bases not matched to a gene. The DNA of the CDR3 is TGTGCCATCGGACAGGGGATCAATTCACCCCTCCACTTT. Its protein product is CAIGQGINSPLHF.

CDR3 sequence reads: CASSLAYPGFYEQYF. DNA for the CDR3: TGTGCCAGCAGCTTGGCCTATCCCGGTTTTTACGAGCAGTACTTC. The chain is built from TRBV5-6 and TRBJ2-7, with D unresolved. Per the germline V gene, CDR1 is SGHDT and CDR2 is YYEEEE. The ends were cut back, 0 bases at V and 4 bases at J, with 14 bases in the middle. CDR3 length equals 15 residues.

This chain connects TRBV7-8 to TRBJ1-3; D call uncertain. Trimming removed 5 bases at V and 0 bases at J, with 5 bases between. Germline CDR1 SGHVS, CDR2 FQNEAQ. This CDR3 contains 13 residues. The CDR3 reads CASSRASGNTIYF. DNA of the CDR3: TGTGCCAGCAGCCGGGCCTCTGGAAACACCATATATTTT. The variable domain in full, with the rest retrieved from reference TRBV7-8 and TRBJ1-3, is GAGVSQSPRYKVAKRGQDVALRCDPISGHVSLFWYQQALGQGPEFLTYFQNEAQLDKSGLPSDRFFAERPEGSVSTLKIQRTQQEDSAVYLCASSRASGNTIYFGEGSWLTVV.

The rearrangement links TRBV19 to TRBJ1-5; no clear D gene. Germline V gene data show CDR1 as LNHDA and CDR2 as SQIVND (reference sequence). The CDR3 is made up of 14 amino acids. Trimming shortened V by 7 bases and J by 7 bases, and 17 bases separated the two germline ends. CDR3 sequence reads: CASKAMREKQPQHF. The CDR3 region has the DNA TGTGCCAGTAAAGCGATGAGGGAAAAACAGCCCCAGCATTTT.

V usage is TRBV11-1 and J usage is TRBJ2-5; 7 bases map to TRBD2. Trimming took 3 bases from V and 3 from J; bases not matched to a gene: 7. The CDR3 runs 15 residues. Germline-derived CDR1 and CDR2 are SGHAT and FQDESV (reference sequence). CDR3 residues: CASSLGGRREETQYF. Here the CDR3 DNA reads TGTGCCAGCAGCTTGGGAGGGAGAAGGGAAGAGACCCAGTACTTC.

This clone was seen more than once but under ten times. CDR3 residues: CASSPFEGGPQETQYF. In nucleotides, the CDR3 is TGTGCCAGCTCACCCTTTGAAGGGGGCCCTCAAGAGACCCAGTACTTC. The chain uses TRBV18 and TRBJ2-5, with TRBD1 identical over 7 bases. CDR3 size: 16 residues. V dropped 3 bases and J dropped 2; count of bases not matched to a gene: 9. Germline V gene data show CDR1 as KGHSH and CDR2 as LQKENI.

The chain uses TRBV7-2 and TRBJ2-5, with 9 positions matching TRBD2. CDR1 SGHTA and CDR2 FQGNSA come from the germline V gene. The CDR3 is 13 residues long. The junction had 5 bases not matched to a gene; V was cut back by 7 bases and J by 5 bases. Here the CDR3 reads CASTYGLAETQYF. Written as DNA, the CDR3 is TGTGCCAGCACCTACGGACTAGCGGAGACCCAGTACTTC.

The chain combines TRBV7-9 with TRBJ1-1, with D perhaps TRBD1 (5 bases). The CDR3 loop spans 12 amino acids. V was cut by 5 bases and J by 7 bases, with 11 bases left in between. Germline lookup yields CDR1 SEHNR and CDR2 FQNEAQ (reference sequence). CDR3 in DNA: TGTGCCAGCAGCCCCCGCGACAGTGAAGCTTTCTTT. Protein product: CASSPRDSEAFF. Using reference TRBV7-9 and TRBJ1-1 for the parts outside the CDR3, the full variable domain is DTGVSQNPRHKITKRGQNVTFRCDPISEHNRLYWYRQTLGQGPEFLTYFQNEAQLEKSRLLSDRFSAERPKGSFSTLEIQRTEQGDSAMYLCASSPRDSEAFFGQGTRLTVV.

This clone was observed once. This chain uses TRBV28 with TRBJ2-7; TRBD1 matches 9 bases. The CDR3 has 14 residues. Germline loops: CDR1 MDHEN, CDR2 SYDVKM. V gave up 6 bases and J gave up 4 bases; unmatched junction bases: 7. CDR3 sequence reads: CASRAGTGLYEQYF. The CDR3 DNA reads as TGTGCCAGCAGGGCCGGGACAGGGTTATACGAGCAGTACTTC. The full variable domain, its missing parts supplied by reference TRBV28 and TRBJ2-7, is DVKVTQSSRYLVKRTGEKVFLECVQDMDHENMFWYRQDPGLGLRLIYFSYDVKMKEKGDIPEGYSVSREKKERFSLILESASTNQTSMYLCASRAGTGLYEQYFGPGTRLTVT.

The gene calls are TRBV5-1 and TRBJ2-7; 10 bases match TRBD1. The CDR3 is made up of 15 amino acids. Germline CDR1 reads SGHRS; CDR2 reads YFSETQ. V was clipped by 4 bases and J by 5 bases; unmatched bases: 9. The CDR3 DNA is TGCGCCAGCAGCCCATCCGGGACAGGGGTCAACGAGCAGTACTTC. This codes for CASSPSGTGVNEQYF.

The V call is TRBV2, the J call TRBJ1-1; D call uncertain. V gave up 6 bases and J gave up 3 bases, with 8 bases separating them. Germline V gives CDR1 SNHLY, CDR2 FYNNEI. This CDR3 has 12 residues. CDR3 sequence: CASRLEYTEAFF. The CDR3 DNA sequence: TGTGCCAGCAGACTCGAGTACACTGAAGCTTTCTTT.